This passage covers 16 T cell receptor beta chains from one sample sequenced in a study of chronic HIV infection and antiretroviral therapy. TCRdb recomputed calls from the 5' RACE reads with MiXCR, one row per CDR3 protein. The sample contains about 38,000 distinct CDR3 sequences, 8.2% of which appear only once. Sequenced input: peripheral blood. The origin of the receptors is an adult who had HIV and had not received antiretroviral therapy, or was an uninfected healthy control (not recorded which).

This clonotype has at least ten counts. The rearrangement links TRBV6-2 or TRBV6-3 to TRBJ2-5; 8 bases line up with TRBD1. CDR1 and CDR2 (germline): MNHEY, SVGEGT. The CDR3 is 15 residues long. V shed 5 bases and J 2 bases; nucleotides not matched to a gene: 7. CDR3 coding DNA: TGTGCCAGCAGTCGGACAGGGAACGTTCAAGAGACCCAGTACTTC. Amino acid sequence: CASSRTGNVQETQYF.

At least ten counts were recorded for this clonotype. This CDR3 reads CATSDLREETQYF. The CDR3 nucleotides are TGTGCCACCAGTGATTTGAGGGAAGAGACCCAGTACTTC. J is TRBJ2-5 and V is TRBV24-1; D is unclear. Trimming took 0 bases from V and 3 from J, leaving 4 bases between them. The CDR3 is made up of 13 amino acids. The germline V gene encodes CDR1 KGHDR and CDR2 SFDVKD.

This clonotype was detected ten times or more. The CDR3 sequence is CASSQDTPSGSSYNEQFF. In nucleotides, the CDR3 is TGCGCCAGCAGCCAAGATACCCCCTCAGGTTCGTCCTACAATGAGCAGTTCTTC. The chain carries TRBV4-1 and TRBJ2-1; the D is unclear. Looked up from germline, CDR1 is MGHRA and CDR2 is YSYEKL. The V gene lost 0 bases and the J gene lost 1 base, with 16 bases spanning the gap. The CDR3 runs 18 residues.

This clonotype was recorded many times. This rearrangement joins TRBV9 to TRBJ2-3; perhaps TRBD2 as D (6 bases). The CDR3 is 16 residues long. Trimming took off 4 bases at V and 1 base at J, with 16 bases between the two ends. The germline gives CDR1 SGDLS, CDR2 YYNGEE. The CDR3 loop is CASSWMASSGTDTQYF. In DNA, the CDR3 is TGTGCCAGCAGCTGGATGGCGTCTAGCGGCACAGATACGCAGTATTTT.

In this sample, this clonotype turned up a few times. The CDR3 DNA reads TGCAGCGTTGAAGGTGGGGCAGGGGGCTACACTGAAGCTTTCTTT. Translating it yields CSVEGGAGGYTEAFF. The chain employs TRBV29-1 and TRBJ1-1; 8 nucleotides align to TRBD1. The CDR3 extends over 15 amino acids. Germline lookup yields CDR1 SQVTM and CDR2 ANQGSEA. With 1 base clipped from V and 3 bases from J, the junction kept 7 bases outside the gene matches.

This chain connects TRBV2 to TRBJ2-7; perhaps TRBD1 as D (6 bases). The CDR3 loop spans 12 amino acids. CDR1 is SNHLY and CDR2 is FYNNEI in the germline V gene. Trimming pared 5 bases from V and 3 bases from J, leaving 8 bases between. In DNA, the CDR3 is TGTGCCAGCAGTAAGACAGGCTACGAGCAGTACTTC. Translation gives CASSKTGYEQYF.

This clonotype was detected a few times. The chain couples TRBV5-1 to TRBJ1-5, with no clear D. The CDR3 runs 15 residues. Trimming removed 0 bases from V and 6 bases from J, with 13 bases in between. Looked up from germline, CDR1 is SGHRS and CDR2 is YFSETQ. Here the CDR3 DNA reads TGCGCCAGCAGCTTGGACAGTTCGACTTCTCAGCCCCAGCATTTT. Translation: CASSLDSSTSQPQHF.

The chain combines TRBV20-1 with TRBJ2-6; TRBD1 aligns across 8 bases. J lost 0 bases, V lost 2 bases, and 3 bases had no gene match. Per the germline V gene, CDR1 is DFQATT and CDR2 is SNEGSKA (reference sequence). This CDR3 contains 16 residues. In nucleotides, the CDR3 is TGCAGTGCTAGAAGGGACAGGCACTCTGGGGCCAACGTCCTGACTTTC. It encodes CSARRDRHSGANVLTF.

This rearrangement joins TRBV28 to TRBJ2-1, with 14 bases identical to TRBD2. CDR3 length: 17 amino acids. CDR1 and CDR2 (germline): MDHEN, SYDVKM. With V trimmed by 3 bases and J by 7 bases, 8 bases remained unmatched. This chain's CDR3 is CASSFSTSGRARNEQFF. Written as DNA, the CDR3 is TGTGCCAGCAGTTTCTCGACTAGCGGGAGGGCCCGGAATGAGCAGTTCTTC.

This chain links TRBV2 with TRBJ1-2; no clear D gene. The CDR3 totals 13 residues. Looked up from germline, CDR1 is SNHLY and CDR2 is FYNNEI. The germline V and J ends were trimmed by 1 base and 0 bases, with 3 bases remaining between them. The CDR3 here is CASSEETNYGYTF. CDR3 in DNA: TGTGCCAGCAGTGAAGAAACTAACTATGGCTACACCTTC.

This clonotype was seen many times. This chain joins TRBV2 and TRBJ2-2, with D perhaps TRBD2 (5 bases). The CDR3 covers 17 residues. The V gene lost 5 bases and the J gene lost 5 bases, with 21 bases spanning the gap. CDR1 SNHLY and CDR2 FYNNEI come from the germline V gene. CDR3 DNA sequence: TGTGCCAGCAGTTTCCTACCCGGGATCCAACGGACCGGGGAGCTGTTTTTT. Protein sequence: CASSFLPGIQRTGELFF.

This sequence joins TRBV4-2 and TRBJ1-5; D not resolved. CDR1 and CDR2 (germline): LGHNA, YNFKEQ. V was cut by 3 bases and J by 4 bases, with 10 bases left in between. The CDR3 runs 14 residues. CDR3 in DNA: TGTGCCAGCAGCCAGGAGGCCGTTAATCAGCCCCAGCATTTT. Its translation: CASSQEAVNQPQHF.

V is TRBV6-1 and J is TRBJ1-1, with D possibly TRBD1 on 5 matching bases. The CDR3 spans 12 residues. CDR1 and CDR2 (germline): MNHNS, SASEGT. V was pared by 6 bases and J by 4 bases, with 9 bases between. The CDR3 sequence: CASSGGVTEAFF. The CDR3 bases are TGTGCCAGCAGCGGGGGTGTCACTGAAGCTTTCTTT.

The table lists this clonotype with a few counts. This sequence joins TRBV27 and TRBJ2-2, with a possible D match to TRBD1 (5 bases). This CDR3 has 14 amino acids. V was trimmed by 1 base and J by 6 bases, leaving 9 bases between them. In germline, CDR1 is MNHEY, CDR2 SMNVEV (reference sequence). The CDR3 DNA follows: TGTGCCAGCAGTTTATGCAGGGTGGCCGGGGAGCTGTTTTTT. Its translation is CASSLCRVAGELFF.

This clonotype was counted between two and nine times. The J gene is TRBJ2-5, the V gene TRBV6-5; D gene uncertain. The CDR3 length is 15 residues. Germline V gives CDR1 MNHEY, CDR2 SVGAGI. The germline V and J ends were trimmed by 5 bases and 0 bases, with 13 bases remaining between them. CDR3: CASSPSRSDQETQYF. The CDR3 DNA follows: TGTGCCAGCAGTCCGAGTCGGAGCGACCAAGAGACCCAGTACTTC.

Comment on this clonotype: A much larger clone differs by one base, so this may be a read error. The final CDR3 position lacks the conserved phenylalanine or tryptophan, pointing to a likely read error. It is unclear where the CDR3 begins or ends on the DNA, so no DNA is shown, and the CDR3 is as TCRdb lists it. V is TRBV21-1 and J is TRBJ2-2; the table assigns TRBD1, which was not confirmed against the DNA. TRBV21-1 is tagged as a pseudogene. The CDR3 has 15 residues if both end residues are counted. The CDR3 loop reads CASSSRGGGPGELFL.